The present T cell receptor (beta chain) was sequenced within a study of T cells in localized non-small cell lung cancer. Regarding the study as a whole: A single tumor region was sequenced, leaving heterogeneity possible. Uninvolved adjacent lung, not tumor, had the highest T cell clonality. Overall survival was longer when the density of T cells in the blood was higher.

With regard to this clone: Its antigen is undetermined.

The germline V and J ends were trimmed by 3 bases and 7 bases, with 12 bases remaining between them. Germline values: CDR1 WSHSY, CDR2 SAAADI. This CDR3 is built from 13 residues. The table came from immunoSEQ multiplex PCR; TCRdb's copy has only in-frame clones and leaves some out. Of thousands of clones listed, 25% to 35% are singletons. The V call is TRBV10-2, the J call TRBJ1-2; D gene unclear. The starting material was normal lung tissue next to the tumor, obtained before any cancer treatment. The receptor was derived from a woman aged 40 to 75 with stage I lung adenocarcinoma. The CDR3 DNA reads as TGCGCCAGCAGTGACCAGGTACAGAGTGGCTACACCTTC. This codes for CASSDQVQSGYTF.